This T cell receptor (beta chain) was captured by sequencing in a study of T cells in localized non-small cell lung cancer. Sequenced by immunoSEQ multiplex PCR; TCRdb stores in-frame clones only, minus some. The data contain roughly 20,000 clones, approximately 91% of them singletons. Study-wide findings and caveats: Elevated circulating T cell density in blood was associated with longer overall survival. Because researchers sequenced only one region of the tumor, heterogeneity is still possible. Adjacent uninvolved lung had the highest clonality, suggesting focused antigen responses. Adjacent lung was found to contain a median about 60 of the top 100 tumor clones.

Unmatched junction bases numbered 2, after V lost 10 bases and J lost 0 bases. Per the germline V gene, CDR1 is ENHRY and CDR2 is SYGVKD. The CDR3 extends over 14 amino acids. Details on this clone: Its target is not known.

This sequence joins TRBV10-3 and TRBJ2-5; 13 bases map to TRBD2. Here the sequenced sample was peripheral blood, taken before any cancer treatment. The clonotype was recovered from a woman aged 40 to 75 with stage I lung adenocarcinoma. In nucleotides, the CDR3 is TGTGCCACCGGACTAGCGGGAGACCAAGAGACCCAGTACTTC. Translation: CATGLAGDQETQYF.